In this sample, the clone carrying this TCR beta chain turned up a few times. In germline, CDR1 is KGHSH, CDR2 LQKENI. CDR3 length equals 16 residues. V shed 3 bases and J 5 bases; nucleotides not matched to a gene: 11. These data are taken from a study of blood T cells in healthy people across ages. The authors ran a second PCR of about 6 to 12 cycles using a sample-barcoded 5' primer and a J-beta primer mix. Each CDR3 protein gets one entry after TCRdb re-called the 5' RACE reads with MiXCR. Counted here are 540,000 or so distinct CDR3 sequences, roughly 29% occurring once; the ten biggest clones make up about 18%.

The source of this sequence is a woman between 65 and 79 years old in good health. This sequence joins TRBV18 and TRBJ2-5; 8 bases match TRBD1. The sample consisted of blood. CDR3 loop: CASSPNRGDGRETQYF. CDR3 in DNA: TGTGCCAGCTCACCGAACAGGGGGGACGGACGGGAGACCCAGTACTTC.